The TCR beta chain under discussion was sequenced for a study of T cell changes during pregnancy in multiple sclerosis. Sequenced by immunoSEQ multiplex PCR; TCRdb stores in-frame clones only, minus some. The table shows roughly 35,000 clones, with just over 85% occurring only once. The material sequenced was CD4+ T cells from peripheral blood mononuclear cells, taken before pregnancy. This clonotype was sampled from a female donor with multiple sclerosis, enrolled in a pregnancy study.

Written as DNA, the CDR3 is TGTGCCAGCAGCCAAAATAGTATGATTCGAGAAGAGACCCAGTACTTC. It yields the protein CASSQNSMIREETQYF. This rearrangement joins TRBV7-9 to TRBJ2-5; no reliable D call. V was clipped by 5 bases and J by 3 bases, with 19 bases between them. CDR1 and CDR2 from the germline V gene are SEHNR and FQNEAQ (reference sequence). The CDR3 has 16 residues. Using reference TRBV7-9 and TRBJ2-5 for the parts outside the CDR3, the full variable domain is DTGVSQNPRHKITKRGQNVTFRCDPISEHNRLYWYRQTLGQGPEFLTYFQNEAQLEKSRLLSDRFSAERPKGSFSTLEIQRTEQGDSAMYLCASSQNSMIREETQYFGPGTRLLVL.